Below, 17 T cell receptor beta chains from the same sample are listed, as sequenced in a study of T cells after yellow fever vaccination. In TCRdb, the 5' RACE reads were re-called with MiXCR into one record per CDR3 protein. The repertoire holds some 260,000 distinct CDR3 sequences, with roughly 5% as singletons. Sequences were derived from CD4+ T cells sorted from PBMCs, sampled on the day of the yellow fever booster vaccination. These receptors were collected from a man younger than 35 who received the YFV17D yellow fever vaccine.

This clonotype has just a few counts. The chain carries TRBV20-1 and TRBJ2-7; D assignment may be TRBD1 or TRBD2 (5 bases each). CDR1 DFQATT and CDR2 SNEGSKA come from the germline V gene (reference sequence). The V gene lost 6 bases and the J gene lost 6 bases, with 21 bases spanning the gap. This CDR3 spans 14 amino acids. As DNA, the CDR3 is TGCAGTGCCCAGCCTCTCGGGGCCTCAGGCGAGCAGTACTTC. Its protein is CSAQPLGASGEQYF.

The V call is TRBV19, the J call TRBJ2-1, with 9 bases lining up with TRBD1. CDR1 LNHDA and CDR2 SQIVND come from the germline V gene (reference sequence). Trimming cost V 4 bases and J 7 bases; bases outside gene matches: 8. This CDR3 is 15 amino acids long. For the CDR3, the DNA is TGTGCCAGTAGTAGCCCGACAGGGGGGAGGAATGAGCAGTTCTTC. This encodes CASSSPTGGRNEQFF.

V gene TRBV5-1 combines with J gene TRBJ1-1; 9 bases line up with TRBD1. The CDR3 is 16 amino acids. V lost 4 bases to trimming and J lost 3 bases; unmatched junction nucleotides: 10. CDR1 and CDR2 (germline): SGHRS, YFSETQ. The CDR3 sequence: CASSGGTGYRDTEAFF. Here the CDR3 DNA reads TGCGCCAGCAGCGGAGGGACAGGGTATAGGGACACTGAAGCTTTCTTT.

This rearrangement joins TRBV4-3 to TRBJ2-1; 8 positions match TRBD2. V was clipped by 1 base and J by 5 bases; unmatched bases: 13. This CDR3 has 18 amino acids. Germline-derived CDR1 and CDR2 are LGHNA and YSLEER. The CDR3 DNA is TGCGCCAGCAGCCAAGCCTACCCGGGGCGGGGGGACCACAATGAGCAGTTCTTC. This encodes CASSQAYPGRGDHNEQFF.

V and J are TRBV28 and TRBJ2-7, with D maybe TRBD1 (6 bases). Trimming removed 4 bases from V and 4 bases from J, with 11 bases in between. The CDR3 contains 13 residues. Per germline, CDR1 MDHEN and CDR2 SYDVKM. The CDR3 sequence is CASSSTGLYEQYV. The CDR3, as DNA: TGTGCCAGCAGTTCGACAGGTTTGTACGAGCAGTACGTC.

The gene calls are TRBV27 and TRBJ1-2, with unresolved D. Trimming pared 7 bases from V and 3 bases from J, leaving 12 bases between. Germline CDR1 is MNHEY and CDR2 is SMNVEV (reference sequence). The CDR3 spans 13 residues. The CDR3 coding sequence is TGTGCCAGCAAAAGGACGGACGACTATGGCTACACCTTC. Translation gives CASKRTDDYGYTF.

This chain joins TRBV30 and TRBJ2-1; 8 bases fit TRBD2. The CDR3 has 12 amino acids. Germline CDR1 and CDR2: GTSNPN and SVGIG (reference sequence). V lost 4 bases, J lost 6 bases, and 2 bases stayed unmatched. Written as DNA, the CDR3 is TGTGCCTGGACCGGGGGGGCCAATGAGCAGTTCTTC. It translates to CAWTGGANEQFF.

This clonotype was seen a few times. The gene calls are TRBV15 and TRBJ1-1, with 8 positions matching TRBD1. This CDR3 is 14 amino acids long. With V trimmed by 3 bases and J by 4 bases, 4 bases remained unmatched. Germline CDR1 and CDR2: LNHNV and YYDKDF (reference sequence). DNA for the CDR3: TGTGCCACCAGCAGGAACAGGGGGGGCACTGAAGCTTTCTTT. Translated, it gives CATSRNRGGTEAFF.

This clonotype was seen a handful of times. The chain has TRBV6-5 and TRBJ1-1; no firm D call. Germline values: CDR1 MNHEY, CDR2 SVGAGI. The V end was cut by 5 bases, the J end by 0 bases, with 10 bases between. There are 14 residues in the CDR3. CDR3 amino acids: CASSPFEMNTEAFF. In DNA form, the CDR3 reads TGTGCCAGCAGTCCCTTCGAAATGAACACTGAAGCTTTCTTT.

V gene TRBV12-3 or TRBV12-4 combines with J gene TRBJ1-4, with D unresolved. V was pared by 3 bases and J by 0 bases, with 5 bases between. CDR3 size: 14 residues. The CDR3, as DNA: TGTGCCAGCAGTTTCGCTGCAACTAATGAAAAACTGTTTTTT. Translation: CASSFAATNEKLFF.

This clonotype was seen many times. The chain links TRBV29-1 to TRBJ2-7, with 9 positions matching TRBD1. The V gene end was trimmed by 7 bases and the J gene end by 6 bases; junction bases not matched to a gene: 10. The CDR3 length is 13 residues. The germline gives CDR1 SQVTM, CDR2 ANQGSEA. The CDR3 protein is CSAALSTGGEQYF. CDR3 nucleotides: TGCAGCGCCGCCCTGTCGACAGGGGGCGAGCAGTACTTC.

V gene TRBV20-1 combines with J gene TRBJ2-1, with a weak D call TRBD2 (5 bases). Trimming removed 0 bases from V and 6 bases from J, with 9 bases in between. Germline lookup yields CDR1 DFQATT and CDR2 SNEGSKA (reference sequence). The CDR3 is made up of 13 amino acids. The CDR3 reads CSARDILVNEQFF. CDR3 DNA: TGCAGTGCTAGAGATATACTAGTCAATGAGCAGTTCTTC.

This clonotype was counted between two and nine times. V usage is TRBV19 and J usage is TRBJ2-5, with D perhaps TRBD2 (6 bases). The CDR3 length is 13 residues. Germline V gene data show CDR1 as LNHDA and CDR2 as SQIVND (reference sequence). V was cut by 5 bases and J by 5 bases, with 12 bases left in between. CDR3 in amino acids: CASSLPGGETQYF. The CDR3 DNA sequence: TGTGCCAGTAGTTTGCCAGGAGGGGAGACCCAGTACTTC.

V is TRBV6-5 and J is TRBJ2-7; D is perhaps TRBD2 (6 bases). Germline V gene sequence: CDR1 MNHEY, CDR2 SVGAGI. The CDR3 length is 14 residues. Trimming removed 2 bases from V and 10 bases from J, with 18 bases in between. The CDR3 protein is CASSYQTGVGEQYF. CDR3 coding DNA: TGTGCCAGCAGTTACCAAACGGGGGTTGGTGAACAGTACTTC.

CDR3 region: CASSLANRVYQETQYF. The CDR3 bases are TGTGCCAGCAGCTTAGCCAACAGGGTTTACCAAGAGACCCAGTACTTC. This sequence joins TRBV7-6 and TRBJ2-5; perhaps TRBD1 as D (6 bases). The V and J ends lost 0 bases and 0 bases respectively, with 11 bases between them. From germline, CDR1 is SGHVS and CDR2 FNYEAQ. The CDR3 is 16 residues long.

In this sample, this clonotype turned up a few times. This chain links TRBV11-2 with TRBJ2-5; 12 nucleotides line up with TRBD2. Trimming removed 1 base from V and 0 bases from J; junction bases left unmatched: 6. Per the germline V gene, CDR1 is SGHAT and CDR2 is FQNNGV. This CDR3 is 18 amino acids long. The CDR3 region is CASSLAASGGVHQETQYF. CDR3 in DNA: TGTGCCAGCAGCTTAGCGGCTAGCGGGGGGGTACACCAAGAGACCCAGTACTTC.

Ten or more counts support this clonotype. The chain has TRBV29-1 and TRBJ2-5; unclear D gene. The CDR3 loop spans 12 amino acids. From germline, CDR1 is SQVTM and CDR2 ANQGSEA. Trimming pared 6 bases from V and 5 bases from J, leaving 13 bases between. The CDR3 DNA reads TGCAGCGTCGGCGTGGGTTGGGAGACCCAGTACTTC. Its protein is CSVGVGWETQYF.